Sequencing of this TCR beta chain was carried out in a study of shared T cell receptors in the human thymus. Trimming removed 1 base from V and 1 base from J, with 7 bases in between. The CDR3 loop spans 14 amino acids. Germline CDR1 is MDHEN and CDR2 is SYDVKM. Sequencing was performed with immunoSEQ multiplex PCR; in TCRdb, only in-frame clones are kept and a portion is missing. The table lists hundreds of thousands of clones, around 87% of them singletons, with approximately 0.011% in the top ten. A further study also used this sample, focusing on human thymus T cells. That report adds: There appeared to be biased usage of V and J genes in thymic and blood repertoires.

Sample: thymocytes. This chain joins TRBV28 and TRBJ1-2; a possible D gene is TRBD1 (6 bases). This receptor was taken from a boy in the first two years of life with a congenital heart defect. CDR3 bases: TGTGCCAGCAGTTTATTACAGGGTAACTATGGCTACACCTTC. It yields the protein CASSLLQGNYGYTF.